The 6 T cell receptor beta chains listed next were all sequenced from one sample in a study of human T cells and chemical hapten exposure. As to time point: healthy volunteer bleed at 2 weeks. Total RNA was isolated from unfractionated whole blood. A single record per CDR3 protein comes from TCRdb applying MiXCR to the RACE reads. The sample gives roughly 130,000 distinct CDR3 sequences, more than 7.5% of which show up once; roughly 1.6% is in the top ten. Sequencing used whole blood. These receptors originate from a male donor in good health. Some clones in this sample may be carry-over from other donors' samples.

The gene calls are TRBV5-1 and TRBJ2-1; TRBD2 matches at 11 bases. This CDR3 contains 20 residues. The trim removed 3 bases at V and 1 base at J, leaving 15 bases unmatched. Germline CDR1 is SGHRS and CDR2 is YFSETQ. The CDR3 here is CASSSLAGGKLGISYNEQFF. CDR3 nucleotides: TGCGCCAGCAGCTCGTTAGCGGGAGGGAAGTTGGGGATTTCCTACAATGAGCAGTTCTTC.

A note on this clonotype: A read error is possible here, since a much larger clone lies one base away. In nucleotides, the CDR3 is TGCATCGTACAGGGTCTCCACAATGAGCAGTTCTTC. It translates to CIVQGLHNEQFF. This chain joins TRBV29-1 and TRBJ2-1; the D gene is possibly TRBD1 (6 bases). The CDR3 is 12 amino acids. Germline CDR1 SQVTM, CDR2 ANQGSEA.

This clonotype appeared many times. The chain recombines TRBV6-6 with TRBJ1-1; no definite D call. Germline-derived CDR1 and CDR2 are MNHNY and SVGAGI (reference sequence). Trimming removed 0 bases from V and 1 base from J, with 9 bases in between. The CDR3 is 15 amino acids. CDR3 sequence reads: CASSYSIGGNTEAFF. CDR3 bases: TGTGCCAGCAGTTACTCTATAGGAGGGAACACTGAAGCTTTCTTT.

This clonotype was observed a few times. The V and J genes are TRBV3-1 and TRBJ2-1, with a weak D call TRBD2 (6 bases). With 3 bases removed from V and 6 bases from J, the gap between germline ends came to 12 bases. Germline V gene lookup returns CDR1 LGHDT and CDR2 YNNKEL (reference sequence). The length of the CDR3 is 14 residues. This CDR3 reads CASSQFGSANEQFF. The DNA for the CDR3 is TGTGCCAGCAGCCAGTTCGGGAGTGCCAATGAGCAGTTCTTC.

This rearrangement joins TRBV18 to TRBJ2-7, with TRBD2 matching 9 bases. The trim removed 3 bases at V and 9 bases at J, leaving 12 bases unmatched. CDR3 length equals 15 residues. The germline gives CDR1 KGHSH, CDR2 LQKENI. As DNA, the CDR3 is TGTGCCAGCTCACCCTTCAGCGGGGGGCTTGTCCTGCAGTACTTC. Translating gives CASSPFSGGLVLQYF.

This chain connects TRBV7-9 to TRBJ2-3; D is undetermined. The CDR3 loop spans 13 amino acids. The germline V gene has CDR1 SEHNR and CDR2 FQNEAQ (reference sequence). Trimming shortened V by 1 base and J by 3 bases, and 5 bases separated the two germline ends. CDR3 in amino acids: CASSLDDTDTQYF. The CDR3, as DNA: TGTGCCAGCAGCTTAGACGATACAGATACGCAGTATTTT.